The present entry profiles one TCR beta chain with its context. Which antigen it targets is not known. No much larger clonotype is one base removed from it; base qualities were not supplied. This sample was taken from a study of T cell responses to AZD1222 COVID-19 vaccine (TCRdb year 2021). Study-wide context: AZD1222 recipients whose second dose came at about 4 weeks and those whose second dose came at about 12 weeks were combined into one group, since spike-specific TCR depth and breadth did not differ between the two schedules. Trial participants were enrolled into age subgroups of 18-55, 56-69 and 70-plus years, which contained roughly 150, 30 and 60 TCR-sequenced participants, respectively. TCR sequencing covered over 230 trial participants: 200 to 220 given two doses of AZD1222 and around 26 given two doses of MenACWY control vaccine. Here is what the overall study found, with its caveats: Vaccine-associated CD4 TCRs spanned the whole spike protein, with dominant responses in regions 160-218 and 743-854. Spike-specific TCR breadth and depth rose significantly after two AZD1222 doses compared with day 0 and with MenACWY recipients. Because no samples from the day 14 peak response were available, repertoires could be characterized only after the peak T cell response. Most participants were white British and females outnumbered males, and the authors suggested that clonal diversity may have been underestimated. In the small 56-69-year group, the increase in depth fell short of significance, most likely because of low power. Reportedly, almost half of the unique spike-specific TCRs recognized epitopes lying outside the regions that are mutated in the B.1.351 and B.1.1.7 variants. Only six AZD1222 recipients were SARS-CoV-2 seropositive at baseline, limiting conclusions about previously exposed vaccinees.

The CDR3 regions of human TCRbeta chains were subjected to immunosequencing. The authors' analysis ran thus. Repertoire TCRs were matched against a reference library of SARS-CoV-2-specific TCRs generated with the MIRA antigen-specificity platform. Breadth was defined as the fraction of unique TCRs that were SARS-CoV-2-associated, and depth was defined as the fraction of total T cells that were SARS-CoV-2-associated. Each spike-specific TCR was assigned to its reactive spike region and to a CD4 or CD8 class using the MIRA data. Log10-transformed breadth and depth values were compared by one-way ANOVA with Sidak's multiple comparisons tests. TCRdb limited this immuneACCESS table to in-frame rearrangements with V and J called. A share of clones is missing; checked studies link under half to unresolved V genes, and the rest is unexplained. Clone size and the V and J calls come from that table; the DNA yielded D and trimming. This sample holds about 59,000 clones; about four fifths were observed only once. Around 7.3% of the sample is held by the ten biggest clonotypes.

Sample time point, as interpreted from the label and publication: baseline before first vaccination. Vaccinee samples were obtained from the UK trials COV001 and COV002, which included a single-blind randomized controlled phase 2/3 trial of AZD1222 (ChAdOx1 nCoV-19) in healthy adults. For TCRbeta chain sequencing, PBMC samples from trial participants were taken at day 0 and at day 28 after the second dose. Measured from the cysteine to the phenylalanine, the CDR3 is 17 residues long. Of the read, only the CDR3 DNA is kept; its 51 bases are in frame from base 1. The germline V gene specifies SGHRS as CDR1 and YFSETQ as CDR2. Unmatched junction bases come to 10, with V trimmed by 6 bases and J by 3 bases.

This TCR was sampled from an adult in good health. Material: peripheral blood, obtained on day 0 of AZD1222 vaccination. This sequence uses TRBV5-1 and TRBJ2-6, and 9 junction bases match TRBD1. Here the CDR3 is given as CASTQGDREGGANVLTF. DNA sequence: TGCGCCAGCACGCAGGGGGACAGGGAAGGTGGGGCCAACGTCCTGACTTTC.